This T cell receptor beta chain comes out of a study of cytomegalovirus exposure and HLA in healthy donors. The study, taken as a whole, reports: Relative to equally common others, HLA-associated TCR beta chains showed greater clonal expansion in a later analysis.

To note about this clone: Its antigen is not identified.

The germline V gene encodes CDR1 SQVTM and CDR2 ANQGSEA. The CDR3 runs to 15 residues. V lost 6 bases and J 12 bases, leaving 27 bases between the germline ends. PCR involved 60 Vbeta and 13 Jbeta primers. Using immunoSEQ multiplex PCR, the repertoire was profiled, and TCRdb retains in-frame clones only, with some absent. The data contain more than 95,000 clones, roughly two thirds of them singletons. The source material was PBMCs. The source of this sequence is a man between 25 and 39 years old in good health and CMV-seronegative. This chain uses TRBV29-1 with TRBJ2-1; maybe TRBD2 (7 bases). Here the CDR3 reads CSVNARGAGGGVQFF. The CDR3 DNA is TGCAGCGTCAACGCCCGGGGGGCGGGTGGGGGTGTGCAGTTCTTC.